This section outlines one TCR beta chain sequence together with its context. This sample was taken from a study of a mutant IDH1 vaccine in newly diagnosed glioma. Time point denoted: baseline, week 1 (first vaccination visit). Treatment here: pre-vaccination baseline after standard-of-care therapy. Sequenced by immunoSEQ multiplex PCR; TCRdb stores in-frame clones only, minus some. The sample contains tens of thousands of clones, about 80% of which appear only once. V gave up 2 bases and J gave up 1 base, with 7 bases separating them. The CDR3 is 14 residues long. CDR1 and CDR2 from the germline V gene are SGHDT and YYEEEE.

The material was PBMCs, obtained from a glioma patient treated with radiotherapy, temozolomide or both. The clonotype originates from a woman aged 45-65 years with glioma. The genes are TRBV5-6 and TRBJ1-3; D uncertain. CDR3 bases: TGTGCCAGCAGCTTAGCTGGGTCTGGAAACACCATATATTTT. Residues: CASSLAGSGNTIYF.